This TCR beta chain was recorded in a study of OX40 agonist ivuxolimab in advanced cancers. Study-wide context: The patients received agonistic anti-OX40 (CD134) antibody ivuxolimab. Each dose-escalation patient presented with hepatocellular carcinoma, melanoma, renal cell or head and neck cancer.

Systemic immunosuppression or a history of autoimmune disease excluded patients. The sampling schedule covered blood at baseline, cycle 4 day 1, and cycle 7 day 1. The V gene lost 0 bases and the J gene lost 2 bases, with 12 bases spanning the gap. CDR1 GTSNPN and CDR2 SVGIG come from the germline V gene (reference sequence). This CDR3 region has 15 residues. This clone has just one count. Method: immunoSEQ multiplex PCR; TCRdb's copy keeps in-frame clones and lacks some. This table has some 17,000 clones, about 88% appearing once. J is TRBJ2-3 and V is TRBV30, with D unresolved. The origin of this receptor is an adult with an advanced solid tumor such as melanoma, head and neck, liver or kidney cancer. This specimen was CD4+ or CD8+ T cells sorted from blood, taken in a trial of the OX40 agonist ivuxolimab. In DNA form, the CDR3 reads TGTGCCTGGAGTGTAGGCGTCCAGGACACAGATACGCAGTATTTT. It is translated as CAWSVGVQDTDTQYF.